These 6 T cell receptor beta chains came from one sample sequenced in a study of control samples from healthy donors and cancer patients (dated by TCRdb to about 2020). The protocol used for the library was the immunoSEQ multiplex PCR assay. The table comes from immuneACCESS by way of TCRdb, which keeps in-frame sequences with V and J called. Part of the clones is missing from these tables; in studies checked, under half for an unresolved V gene and the rest for unknown reasons. For this sample the table gives about 160,000 clones, of which just under 95% were detected only once. About 9.3% of the sample lies in the top ten. Sequences were obtained from blood. These receptors all come from a woman between 40 and 50 years old in good health.

V gene TRBV5-1 combines with J gene TRBJ1-2; D is ambiguous. Per germline, CDR1 SGHRS and CDR2 YFSETQ. CDR3 length: 16 amino acids. V dropped 0 bases and J dropped 1 base, with 13 bases sitting between them. The CDR3 is CASSLVVTEINYGYTF. In DNA form, the CDR3 reads TGCGCCAGCAGCTTGGTTGTGACCGAAATTAACTATGGCTACACCTTC.

The V call is TRBV3-1 (or the pseudogene TRBV3-2), the J call TRBJ2-1; D is perhaps TRBD1 (6 bases). Trimming removed 6 bases at V and 5 bases at J, with 14 bases between. The CDR3 is 14 amino acids. Germline CDR1 LGHDT, CDR2 YNNKEL (reference sequence). The CDR3, as DNA: TGTGCCAGCAGAGCCGGGACAACCGACAATGAGCAGTTCTTC. It translates to CASRAGTTDNEQFF.

This rearrangement joins TRBV9 to TRBJ2-3, with TRBD1 matching 10 bases. V shed 0 bases, J shed 4 bases, and the junction held 2 bases outside the gene matches. The CDR3 has 15 residues. Germline assignment: CDR1 SGDLS and CDR2 YYNGEE. The CDR3 reads CASSVAGQGSDTQYF. The CDR3 DNA reads TGTGCCAGCAGCGTAGCGGGACAGGGGTCAGATACGCAGTATTTT.

V gene TRBV3-1 (or the pseudogene TRBV3-2) combines with J gene TRBJ1-1; D not resolved. Trimming took 2 bases from V and 4 from J, leaving 5 bases between them. Germline CDR1 reads LGHDT; CDR2 reads YNNKEL (reference sequence). This CDR3 region has 12 residues. The CDR3 sequence: CASSQIITEAFF. The CDR3 nucleotides are TGTGCCAGCAGCCAAATTATCACTGAAGCTTTCTTT.

The rearrangement joins TRBV9 to TRBJ1-2; the D gene is possibly TRBD1 (5 bases). The ends were cut back, 6 bases at V and 5 bases at J, with 11 bases in the middle. The germline CDR1 and CDR2 sequences are SGDLS and YYNGEE. The CDR3 contains 12 residues. The CDR3 DNA sequence: TGTGCCAGCATCGACGGGGCGTATGGCTACACCTTC. Its protein is CASIDGAYGYTF. Full variable domain (remainder filled in from reference TRBV9 and TRBJ1-2): DSGVTQTPKHLITATGQRVTLRCSPRSGDLSVYWYQQSLDQGLQFLIQYYNGEERAKGNILERFSAQQFPDLHSELNLSSLELGDSALYFCASIDGAYGYTFGSGTRLTVV.

The genes are TRBV2 and TRBJ1-6; D gene ambiguous. V lost 6 bases to trimming and J lost 2 bases, with 11 bases between them. Germline assignment: CDR1 SNHLY and CDR2 FYNNEI. The CDR3 length is 15 residues. The CDR3 region has the DNA TGTGCCAGCAGGTCGGAGGTTGCCTATAATTCACCCCTCCACTTT. Amino acid sequence: CASRSEVAYNSPLHF.